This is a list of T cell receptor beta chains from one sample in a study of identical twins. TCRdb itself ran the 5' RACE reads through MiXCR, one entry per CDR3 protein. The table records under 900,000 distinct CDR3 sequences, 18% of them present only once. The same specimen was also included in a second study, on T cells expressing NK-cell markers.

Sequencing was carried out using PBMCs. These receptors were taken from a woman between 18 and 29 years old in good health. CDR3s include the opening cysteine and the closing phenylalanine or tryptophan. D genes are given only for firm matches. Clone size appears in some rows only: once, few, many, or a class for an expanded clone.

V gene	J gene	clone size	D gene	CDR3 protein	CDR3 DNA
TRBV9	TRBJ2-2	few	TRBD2	CASSFRDYGQSGELFF	TGTGCCAGCAGCTTTAGGGACTACGGGCAGTCCGGGGAGCTGTTTTTT
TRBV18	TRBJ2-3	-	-	CASSKPRDTDTQYF	TGTGCCAGCTCAAAGCCTAGGGACACAGATACGCAGTATTTT
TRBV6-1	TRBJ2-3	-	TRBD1	CASSAPTGGDTQYF	TGTGCCAGCAGTGCCCCAACAGGGGGCGATACGCAGTATTTT
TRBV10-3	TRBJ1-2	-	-	CAISDKGDGYGYTF	TGTGCCATCAGTGATAAAGGGGACGGCTATGGCTACACCTTC
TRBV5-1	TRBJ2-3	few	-	CASSFLAGDDTQYF	TGCGCCAGCAGCTTCTTAGCCGGGGACGATACGCAGTATTTT
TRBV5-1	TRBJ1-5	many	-	CASSIDSNQPQHF	TGCGCCAGCAGCATTGATAGCAATCAGCCCCAGCATTTT
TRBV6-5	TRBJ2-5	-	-	CASSYSDGQETQYF	TGTGCCAGCAGTTACTCTGACGGCCAAGAGACCCAGTACTTC
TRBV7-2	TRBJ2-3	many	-	CASSTGGPDTQYF	TGTGCCAGCAGCACCGGAGGGCCAGATACGCAGTATTTT
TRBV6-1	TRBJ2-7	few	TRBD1	CASMGLGGFRSYEQYF	TGTGCCAGCATGGGGCTAGGGGGCTTTCGCTCCTACGAGCAGTACTTC
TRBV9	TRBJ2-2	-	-	CASSVRPGVAGSGNTGELFF	TGTGCCAGCAGCGTGCGCCCGGGGGTAGCCGGCAGCGGGAACACCGGGGAGCTGTTTTTT
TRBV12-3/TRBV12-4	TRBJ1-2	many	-	CASSQGGGYTF	TGTGCCAGCAGCCAGGGAGGCGGCTACACCTTC
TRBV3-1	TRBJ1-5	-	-	CASSQGGLRGRQHF	TGTGCCAGCAGCCAAGGAGGTTTACGAGGGCGCCAGCATTTT
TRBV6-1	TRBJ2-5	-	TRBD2	CASGLAGGLLETQYF	TGTGCCAGCGGATTAGCGGGAGGGCTTCTAGAGACCCAGTACTTC
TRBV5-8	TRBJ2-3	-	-	CASSSGYRGTDTQYF	TGTGCCAGCAGCTCGGGGTACCGCGGCACAGATACGCAGTATTTT
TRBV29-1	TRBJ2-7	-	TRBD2	CSVASSGAYEQYF	TGCAGCGTTGCGTCTAGCGGGGCCTACGAGCAGTACTTC
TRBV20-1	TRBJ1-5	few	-	CSASRRGFNQPQHF	TGCAGTGCTAGTCGTCGCGGCTTCAATCAGCCCCAGCATTTT
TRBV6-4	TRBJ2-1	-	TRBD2	CASSPRTSRLYNEQFF	TGTGCCAGCAGTCCCCGGACTAGTCGACTCTACAATGAGCAGTTCTTC